This T cell receptor (beta chain) was observed in a study of cytomegalovirus exposure and HLA in healthy donors listed by TCRdb under 2017. Study-level background: An earlier analysis of roughly 500 of the donors reported around 280 Gb of sequence data and 95 million to 130 million unique TCR beta sequences obtained from 180 million or so T cells. HLA typing covered class I and class II loci at four-digit resolution. Genome-wide SNP genotypes for about 55% of the roughly 670 donors were used in a later genetic analysis, which treated that subset as a discovery cohort. To predict cytomegalovirus infection status, the study brought together high-throughput TCR immunosequencing, statistical association of individual TCRs with disease status, and machine learning. Among around 400 genotyped donors of the cohort, an average of around 240,000 unique TCR beta nucleotide sequences was sequenced per donor, of which about 19% were non-productive. To study patterns of TCR occurrence, a later analysis re-analyzed previously published TCR beta repertoires from 550 to 800 donors and added high-resolution HLA genotyping. The study aimed to test whether cataloging public T cell receptors could reveal signatures of past pathogen exposure. An earlier analysis of 500 to 650 of the donors applied high-throughput TCR beta sequencing to assess whether each TCR beta V gene segment acted as functional or pseudogenic. The T cell repertoires of around 670 subjects were profiled by immunosequencing and related to cytomegalovirus serostatus. Roughly 300 gigabases of sequencing data and roughly 81 million unique TCR sequences made up an early release that covered 500 to 700 HLA-typed donors. Several DR-DQ haplotypes were handled as single units for association and clustering because linkage in the cohort was strong. Along with the roughly 700-subject first cohort, a separate validation cohort of around 110 different subjects was used. Donor age, sex, ethnicity and CMV serostatus were compiled alongside the repertoire data. All discovery cohort repertoires had been generated using a single sequencing platform. The number of typed donors differed by locus: about 620-630 for A, B, C, DRB1 and DQB1; 500 to 550 for DQA1; fewer than 610 for DPA1; and approximately 450 for DPB1. Among the approximately 420 genotyped donors, about 85% belonged to the genetic ancestry cluster associated with self-reported Caucasian donors. Rather than using new phenotypic data, the later analysis identified candidate immune exposures from TCR beta sequences and from how often those sequences occurred across donors.

Trimming removed 2 bases from V and 6 bases from J; the gene matches leave 6 bases unexplained. The CDR3 measures 14 amino acids from cysteine to phenylalanine. Only CDR3 DNA remains: 42 bases, in frame from the first base. CDR1 and CDR2 are drawn from the germline V gene: SGHDT, YYEEEE. On the study overall, not on this receptor specifically: When HLA alleles, especially DR and DQ, strongly co-occurred, TCR associations were difficult to assign to individual alleles. Presence/absence analyses assumed roughly uniform sequencing depth across donors, an assumption that may not hold. According to the authors, the approach could potentially be generalized to other disease states and immunological phenotypes. V-gene and J-gene trimming of TCR beta chains was associated with a missense DCLRE1C variant in a later genetic analysis, and the association was replicated in an independent cohort. A few of the identified cytomegalovirus-associated TCR beta chains were confirmed in vitro to be specific for cytomegalovirus antigens. According to a later analysis, most CMV-associated TCR beta chains appeared to be HLA-restricted, and the HLA associations seemed to be driven largely by CMV exposure. This cohort had only TCR beta chains sequenced, and the lack of alpha or paired-chain data limited which features could be detected. In the study, 150 to 200 TCR beta chains were listed as associated with cytomegalovirus. Immune exposure information for the cohort was limited to CMV serostatus. In both the original and validation cohorts, the classifier was reported to diagnose cytomegalovirus status with high specificity and sensitivity. In a later analysis, the rate of TCR association differed among HLA loci, with DRB1 alleles having the most associated TCRs and HLA-C alleles having the fewest. In a later analysis, several top co-occurrence clusters were reported to appear linked to parvovirus B19, influenza, CMV and Epstein-Barr virus. According to a later genetic analysis, donors in an Asian-associated ancestry cluster had fewer N-insertions in productive TCRs than the approximately 670-donor mean. A group of highly shared sequence variants was considered likely to be a technical artifact of the sequencing pipeline. Compared with equally common non-associated chains, HLA-associated TCR beta chains in a later analysis were more clonally expanded and had lower generation probabilities. Fewer than 20 rarely observed V segments, including chromosome 9 orphons, were excluded from the earlier analysis of approximately 500 of the donors because counts were too low. Correlated functional status among segregating V segments might be attributable to linkage disequilibrium, but an unknown experimental factor could not be ruled out. Because HLA typing was missing for some donors at each locus, association tests included only the typed subset. While some public TCRs were present in many individuals, most TCR sequences turned up only very rarely across donors. Because the 87-base-pair reads could not distinguish some IMGT-functional V segments, including TRBV6-2 and TRBV6-3, those segments were excluded. A further reported finding was that TCR beta sequences accurately predicted the HLA-A and HLA-B alleles for most subjects in the first cohort. In a later analysis, more than 15,000 TCR beta sequences were associated with specific HLA alleles at a false discovery rate of 0.05. An earlier analysis of around 540 of the donors showed that most TCR beta V segments appeared in productive rearrangements either about 87% or about 30% of the time, which broadly matched IMGT annotations.

Only a few counts were recorded for this clone. Its antigen is currently not known. Per-base quality was not reported, and no clone a single base away is much larger than it. The cohort was made up of roughly 670 healthy bone marrow donors. Cohort members were all nominally healthy when sampled, although unrecorded immune exposures were likely present. The donor tested CMV seropositive, placing the donor among the 289 seropositive members of the cohort. Every donor gave a peripheral blood sample, and the peripheral blood mononuclear cells from that sample were used for TCR beta sequencing. The Qiagen DNeasy Blood Extraction Kit was used to extract genomic DNA from the blood cell samples. Libraries were constructed by the immunoSEQ multiplex PCR assay. The multiplex PCR relied on a mix of 60 forward primers for TCR Vbeta segments and 13 reverse primers for TCR Jbeta segments. Amplification of the CDR3 region of rearranged TCR beta genes was performed with a multiplex PCR assay on genomic DNA. On the Illumina HiSeq System, the amplified TCR beta libraries were sequenced as 87-base-pair reads. The original pipeline was this. A later analysis tallied around 87 million unique TCR beta chains across the 660 or so repertoires, and around 9.9 million of those chains were shared by two or more donors. Raw reads were error-corrected and collapsed into unique sequences by a nearest-neighbor algorithm in which closely related sequences were merged to remove PCR and sequencing errors. Alignment of CDR3 sequences to IMGT reference sequences was used to assign V, D and J gene segments. Each retained sequence needed at least a six-nucleotide match to both a V gene segment and a J gene segment. Rearrangements were called productive when the CDR3 lacked stop codons and stayed in frame with V and J; all others were non-productive. Following IMGT convention, CDR3 was defined as the stretch from the second conserved V-encoded cysteine up to the conserved J-encoded phenylalanine. The earlier analysis of 500 to 750 of the donors excluded any sequence lacking an unambiguous match to a single V gene segment. In an earlier analysis of a few hundred of the donors, V segments were called functional above 56.7% productive rearrangements and were called segregating when the between-donor standard deviation exceeded 5%. A statistical classification framework was built to diagnose cytomegalovirus status from the catalog of TCR beta chain sequences. In a later analysis, TCR nucleotide sequences were compared against IMGT/GENE-DB human TR gene sequences so that V and J genes could be assigned. Using the TCRdist pipeline, a later analysis assigned CDR3 sequences along with most-parsimonious VDJ recombination scenarios. In a later analysis, each TCR beta chain was defined by its CDR3 amino acid sequence together with its V-gene family, and reads lacking a unique V-gene family were excluded. To address suspected cross-contamination and a sequencing artifact, a later analysis removed a few hundred highly shared, low-generation-probability nucleotide sequences. For each public chain, a later analysis derived a clonal expansion index from normalized ranks of inferred template counts within each repertoire. In a later analysis, generation probabilities were computed with a VDJ recombination model fitted to out-of-frame rearrangements, and the resulting probabilities were checked against IGoR. A later analysis scored TCR-TCR, TCR-HLA and TCR-CMV co-occurrence with hypergeometric tests, applying a repertoire-size bias correction to TCR pairs. A later analysis estimated false discovery rates by permuting HLA or CMV assignments 20 times. In a later analysis, co-occurring TCRs were grouped using DBSCAN, with TCRdist sequence similarity added in when clustering inside HLA-allele-positive subsets. Repertoires with fewer than 30,000 or more than 120,000 public chains were left out of co-occurrence clustering, as were a few repertoires with anomalous nucleotide sharing. As stored in TCRdb, this immuneACCESS dataset retains in-frame rearrangements with V and J assigned. A fraction of the clones does not appear; measured against another copy, unresolved V genes explain less than half of the discrepancy, and the remainder lacks a known reason. D and trimming come from the DNA, and the V and J calls and clone size come from that table. This sample lists approximately 180,000 clones; around 79% were detected once. The ten biggest clones cover 6.3% of the sample.

This chain joins TRBV5-6 to TRBJ1-2; 8 central nucleotides agree with TRBD1. The receptor was derived from a man in his forties in good health and CMV-seropositive. Sequencing was performed on PBMCs. Here is the DNA: TGTGCCAGCAGCTTACAACAGGGGGTAAATGGCTACACCTTC. It translates as CASSLQQGVNGYTF.